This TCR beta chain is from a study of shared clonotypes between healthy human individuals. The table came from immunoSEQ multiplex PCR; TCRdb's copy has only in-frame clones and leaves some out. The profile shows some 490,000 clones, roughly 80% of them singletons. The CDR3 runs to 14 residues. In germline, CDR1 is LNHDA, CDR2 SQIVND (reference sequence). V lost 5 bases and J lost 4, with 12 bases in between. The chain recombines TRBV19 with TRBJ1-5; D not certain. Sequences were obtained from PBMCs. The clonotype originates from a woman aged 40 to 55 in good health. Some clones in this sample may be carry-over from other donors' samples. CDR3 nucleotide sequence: TGTGCCAGTAGTGAAAAGAGTTATAATCAGCCCCAGCATTTT. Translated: CASSEKSYNQPQHF.